One and the same sample provided the 22 T cell receptor beta chains below, sequenced in a study of regulatory T cells in long-lasting Graves disease. Time point meaning: newly diagnosed GD, antithyroid drugs for less than 3 months. The TCR library was made from RNA extracted from PBMCs. Library construction for TCR beta used iRepertoire HTBI primers and Arm-PCR of CDR3 regions. TCRdb reprocessed the multiplex PCR reads with MiXCR, giving one entry per CDR3 protein. This sample has some 320,000 distinct CDR3 sequences, with 15% to 20% found just once. The specimen comprised peripheral blood mononuclear cells (PBMCs), sampled at new diagnosis, from a patient treated with antithyroid drugs. The source of these receptors is a female donor with Graves disease.

This clonotype turned up a few times. This chain joins TRBV12-3 or TRBV12-4 and TRBJ2-7, with 9 bases that match TRBD1. The V segment lost 3 bases and the J segment 5 bases; nucleotides outside the gene matches: 5. The CDR3 extends over 14 amino acids. In nucleotides, the CDR3 is TGTGCCAGCAGTTTGGGACAGGGAGAAAACGAGCAGTACTTC. This translates into CASSLGQGENEQYF.

This clonotype was found once. The rearrangement uses TRBV7-3 and TRBJ2-3; 9 bases are shared with TRBD2. The CDR3 length is 15 residues. Germline CDR1 reads SGHTA; CDR2 reads FQGTGA. J lost 3 bases, V lost 2 bases, and 3 bases had no gene match. The CDR3 reads CASSLDSGGTDTQYF. Here the CDR3 DNA reads TGTGCCAGCAGCTTAGATAGCGGGGGAACAGATACGCAGTATTTT.

V is TRBV6-1 and J is TRBJ2-1; D is uncertain. Trimming stripped 5 bases from V and 9 bases from J, with 8 bases between. The CDR3 has 11 amino acids. The germline CDR1 and CDR2 sequences are MNHNS and SASEGT. Here the CDR3 DNA reads TGTGCCAGCAGTCCTACAGCTGAGCAGTTCTTC. Translating it yields CASSPTAEQFF.

In its sample, this clonotype was seen many times. The rearrangement joins TRBV3-1 to TRBJ2-5; D unresolved. Trimming took off 4 bases at V and 7 bases at J, with 10 bases between the two ends. This CDR3 is built from 12 residues. Germline V gene sequence: CDR1 LGHDT, CDR2 YNNKEL (reference sequence). The CDR3: CASSRGLGTQYF. In DNA, the CDR3 is TGTGCCAGCAGCCGGGGTCTAGGGACCCAGTACTTC.

This clonotype was counted many times. The chain joins TRBV11-3 to TRBJ2-1; TRBD2 matches 8 bases. The CDR3 runs to 16 residues. CDR1 is SGHNT, CDR2 YENEEA, per germline. J gave up 4 bases and V 1 base, and 6 bases lay outside the gene matches. Here the CDR3 reads CASSLVALAGYNEQFF. In nucleotides, the CDR3 is TGTGCCAGCAGCTTAGTTGCGCTAGCGGGTTACAATGAGCAGTTCTTC.

This clonotype was detected many times. J is TRBJ2-1 and V is TRBV11-2, with 10 bases matching TRBD2. Trimming at V came to 4 bases and at J to 6 bases, leaving 6 bases not matched to a gene. The CDR3 consists of 15 residues. The germline gives CDR1 SGHAT, CDR2 FQNNGV. The CDR3 bases are TGTGCCAGCAGCTCCTCGGGACTAGCGAGCAATGAGCAGTTCTTC. It yields the protein CASSSSGLASNEQFF.

In its sample, this clonotype was seen many times. The chain recombines TRBV3-1 with TRBJ2-7; D gene unclear. CDR1 is LGHDT, CDR2 YNNKEL, per germline (reference sequence). This CDR3 is built from 16 residues. V shed 4 bases and J shed 5 bases, with 21 bases lying between them. The CDR3 loop reads CASSPPPGSRSHEQYF. As DNA, the CDR3 is TGTGCCAGCAGCCCTCCCCCGGGTAGTCGTTCCCACGAGCAGTACTTC.

This clonotype came up many times. The genes are TRBV7-3 and TRBJ1-5; a weak D match, TRBD1 (5 bases). Germline V gene lookup returns CDR1 SGHTA and CDR2 FQGTGA. V was cut by 8 bases and J by 3 bases, with 17 bases left in between. This CDR3 contains 15 residues. This chain's CDR3 is CASCQMGGNNQPQHF. CDR3 DNA sequence: TGTGCCAGCTGCCAGATGGGGGGGAACAATCAGCCCCAGCATTTT.

This clonotype was observed at least ten times. V gene TRBV15 combines with J gene TRBJ2-2; D not certain. V shed 5 bases and J shed 6 bases, with 7 bases lying between them. Germline values: CDR1 LNHNV, CDR2 YYDKDF (reference sequence). This CDR3 spans 12 amino acids. The CDR3 nucleotides read TGTGCCACCAGCGACGGACCCGGGGAGCTGTTTTTT. Amino acid sequence: CATSDGPGELFF.

This clonotype was seen repeatedly, ten times or more. The chain employs TRBV30 and TRBJ2-3; D possibly uses TRBD1 or TRBD2 (5 bases each). CDR3 length: 13 amino acids. Germline CDR1 reads GTSNPN; CDR2 reads SVGIG (reference sequence). V lost 3 bases, J lost 5 bases, and 12 bases lay in between. CDR3 region: CAWRGDREDTQYF. CDR3 nucleotides: TGTGCCTGGAGGGGGGACCGGGAAGATACGCAGTATTTT. Together with reference TRBV30 and TRBJ2-3, the CDR3 gives the full variable domain: SQTIHQWPATLVQPVGSPLSLECTVEGTSNPNLYWYRQAAGRGLQLLFYSVGIGQISSEVPQNLSASRPQDRQFILSSKKLLLSDSGFYLCAWRGDREDTQYFGPGTRLTVL.

This clonotype was detected a few times. This sequence joins TRBV7-2 and TRBJ1-1; D is undetermined. Trimming removed 1 base from V and 8 bases from J, with 17 bases in between. This CDR3 spans 15 amino acids. In germline, CDR1 is SGHTA, CDR2 FQGNSA. The chain's CDR3 is CASSLGADRALEAFF. The DNA for the CDR3 is TGTGCCAGCAGCTTAGGGGCGGACCGTGCCCTGGAAGCTTTCTTT.

Points on this clonotype: The likely explanation is a read error, given a far larger clone one base away. The rearrangement joins TRBV12-3 or TRBV12-4 to TRBJ2-1; TRBD2 might be the D (5 bases). V was clipped by 6 bases and J by 13 bases, with 22 bases between them. The CDR3 has 14 amino acids. The CDR3 bases are TGTGCCAGCAGACGAGTAGAGGGATCAGAGACCCAGTTCTTC. This gives the protein CASRRVEGSETQFF.

This clonotype was found many times. V and J are TRBV6-1 and TRBJ2-6; D uncertain. CDR3 length: 16 amino acids. CDR1 is MNHNS, CDR2 SASEGT, per germline. Trimming pared 8 bases from V and 2 bases from J, leaving 16 bases between. The CDR3 loop is CASASRTSAGANVLTF. For the CDR3, the DNA is TGTGCCAGCGCCTCCCGGACGTCGGCTGGGGCCAACGTCCTGACTTTC.

This clonotype was seen at least ten times. This chain connects TRBV20-1 to TRBJ1-2; D is ambiguous. The CDR3 spans 10 residues. V was cut by 3 bases and J by 10 bases, with 9 bases left in between. The germline CDR1 and CDR2 sequences are DFQATT and SNEGSKA (reference sequence). CDR3 in DNA: TGCAGTGCTAGGAGGACCGACTACACCTTC. Protein product: CSARRTDYTF.

Here the CDR3 reads CASTTSGLGNQQFF. In DNA form, the CDR3 reads TGTGCCAGCACCACGAGCGGGCTGGGAAATCAGCAGTTCTTC. The rearrangement links TRBV7-9 to TRBJ2-1; perhaps TRBD2 as D (6 bases). The CDR3 runs 14 residues. From germline, CDR1 is SEHNR and CDR2 FQNEAQ (reference sequence). The V gene lost 7 bases and the J gene lost 11 bases, with 21 bases spanning the gap.

The sample holds a few counts of this clonotype. The gene calls are TRBV3-1 and TRBJ2-5; TRBD2 agrees at 9 bases. This CDR3 comprises 18 residues. The V gene end was trimmed by 0 bases and the J gene end by 5 bases; junction bases not matched to a gene: 13. Germline V gene lookup returns CDR1 LGHDT and CDR2 YNNKEL (reference sequence). DNA for the CDR3: TGTGCCAGCAGCCAAGAGGATTCGCCGGGACTAGCTAGGGAGACCCAGTACTTC. Protein: CASSQEDSPGLARETQYF.

The chain is built from TRBV20-1 and TRBJ2-7; TRBD2 agrees at 10 bases. The trim removed 3 bases at V and 4 bases at J, leaving 9 bases unmatched. The CDR3 covers 15 residues. CDR1 DFQATT and CDR2 SNEGSKA come from the germline V gene (reference sequence). In nucleotides, the CDR3 is TGCAGTGCTAGTATTAGCGGGAGGCTGTATTACGAGCAGTACTTC. As protein: CSASISGRLYYEQYF.

This clonotype was recorded at least ten times. This chain joins TRBV12-3 or TRBV12-4 and TRBJ1-5; no clear D. V dropped 1 base and J dropped 3 bases, with 4 bases sitting between them. This CDR3 comprises 13 residues. CDR3: CASSLEPNQPQHF. The DNA of the CDR3 is TGTGCCAGCAGTTTAGAACCCAATCAGCCCCAGCATTTT.

The sample holds a few counts of this clonotype. This CDR3 reads CASRIGGSGNTIYF. As DNA, the CDR3 is TGTGCCAGCCGTATAGGGGGCTCTGGAAACACCATATATTTT. This sequence joins TRBV2 and TRBJ1-3, with D maybe TRBD1 (6 bases). The CDR3 sequence is 14 residues long. Germline lookup yields CDR1 SNHLY and CDR2 FYNNEI. V lost 8 bases to trimming and J lost 0 bases, with 11 bases between them.

The gene calls are TRBV13 and TRBJ2-2; 9 bases map to TRBD1. The CDR3 is 17 amino acids. The ends lost 1 base at V and 6 bases at J; junction bases unmatched: 9. CDR1 PRHDT and CDR2 FYEKMQ come from the germline V gene (reference sequence). This CDR3 reads CASSLVLGQGAPGELFF. CDR3 bases: TGTGCCAGCAGCTTAGTTTTGGGACAGGGCGCTCCCGGGGAGCTGTTTTTT.

In this sample, this clonotype turned up many times. This chain links TRBV10-2 with TRBJ2-5; 9 positions agree with TRBD2. V shed 5 bases, J shed 6 bases, and the junction held 13 bases outside the gene matches. Germline lookup yields CDR1 WSHSY and CDR2 SAAADI. CDR3 length equals 16 residues. The chain's CDR3 is CASSLKREEGLKTQYF. DNA for the CDR3: TGCGCCAGCAGTCTCAAGCGGGAGGAGGGTTTGAAGACCCAGTACTTC.

This chain joins TRBV15 and TRBJ2-7; D uncertain. The CDR3 has 15 residues. Germline loops: CDR1 LNHNV, CDR2 YYDKDF (reference sequence). The V gene lost 1 base and the J gene lost 0 bases, with 10 bases spanning the gap. In nucleotides, the CDR3 is TGTGCCACCAGCAGAGGTGGCAAGGACTCCTACGAGCAGTACTTC. Translated, it gives CATSRGGKDSYEQYF.